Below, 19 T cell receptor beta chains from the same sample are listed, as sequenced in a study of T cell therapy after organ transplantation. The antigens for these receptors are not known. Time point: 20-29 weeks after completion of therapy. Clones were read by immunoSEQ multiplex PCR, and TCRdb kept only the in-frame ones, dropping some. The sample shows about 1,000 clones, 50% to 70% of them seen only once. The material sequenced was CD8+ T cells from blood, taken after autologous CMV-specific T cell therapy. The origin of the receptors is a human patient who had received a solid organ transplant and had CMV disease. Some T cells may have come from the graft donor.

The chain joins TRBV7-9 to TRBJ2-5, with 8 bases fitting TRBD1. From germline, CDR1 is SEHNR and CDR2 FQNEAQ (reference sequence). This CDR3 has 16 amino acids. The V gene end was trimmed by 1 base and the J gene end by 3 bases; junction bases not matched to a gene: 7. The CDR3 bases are TGTGCCAGCAGCTTAGGGACAGGGAAAACGGAAGAGACCCAGTACTTC. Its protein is CASSLGTGKTEETQYF.

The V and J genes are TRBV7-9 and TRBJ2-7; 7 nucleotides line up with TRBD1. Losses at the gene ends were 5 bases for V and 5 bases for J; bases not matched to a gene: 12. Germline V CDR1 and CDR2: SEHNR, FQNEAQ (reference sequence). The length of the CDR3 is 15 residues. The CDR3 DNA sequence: TGTGCCAGCAGCCATAGGGACAGCACTCTCCACGAGCAGTACTTC. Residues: CASSHRDSTLHEQYF.

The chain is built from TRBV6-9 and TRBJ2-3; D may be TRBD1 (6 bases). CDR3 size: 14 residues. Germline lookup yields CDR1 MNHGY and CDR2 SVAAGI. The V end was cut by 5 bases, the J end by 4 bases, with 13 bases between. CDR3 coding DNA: TGTGCCAGCAGTGGGGGCGGGTACGCAGATACGCAGTATTTT. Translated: CASSGGGYADTQYF.

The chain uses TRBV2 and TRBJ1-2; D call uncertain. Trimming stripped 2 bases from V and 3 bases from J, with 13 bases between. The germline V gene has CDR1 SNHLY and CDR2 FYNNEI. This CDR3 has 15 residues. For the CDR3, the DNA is TGTGCCAGCAGTGAAACGGCAGGCAAGCACTATGGCTACACCTTC. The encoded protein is CASSETAGKHYGYTF.

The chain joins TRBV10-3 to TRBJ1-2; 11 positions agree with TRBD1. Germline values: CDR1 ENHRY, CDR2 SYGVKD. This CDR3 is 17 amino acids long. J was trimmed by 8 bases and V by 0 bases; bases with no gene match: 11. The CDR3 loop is CAISESMPWTGGGGYTF. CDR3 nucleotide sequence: TGTGCCATCAGTGAGTCGATGCCCTGGACAGGGGGCGGGGGCTACACCTTC.

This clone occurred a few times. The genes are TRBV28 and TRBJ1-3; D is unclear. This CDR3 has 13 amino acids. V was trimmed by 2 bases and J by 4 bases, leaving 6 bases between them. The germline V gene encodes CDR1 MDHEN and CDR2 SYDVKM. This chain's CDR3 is CASSLRSGNTIYF. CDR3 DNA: TGTGCCAGCAGTTTAAGGTCCGGAAACACCATATATTTT.

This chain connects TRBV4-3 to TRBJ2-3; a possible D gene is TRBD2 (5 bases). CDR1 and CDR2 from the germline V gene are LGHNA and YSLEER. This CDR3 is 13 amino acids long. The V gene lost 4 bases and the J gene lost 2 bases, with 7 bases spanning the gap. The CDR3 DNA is TGCGCCAGCAGCCTGGACTTCACAGATACGCAGTATTTT. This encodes CASSLDFTDTQYF.

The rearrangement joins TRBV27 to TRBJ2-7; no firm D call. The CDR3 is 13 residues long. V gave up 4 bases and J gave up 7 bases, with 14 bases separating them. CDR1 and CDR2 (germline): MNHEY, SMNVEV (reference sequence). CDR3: CASSYSNVNEQYF. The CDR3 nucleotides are TGTGCCAGCAGTTACTCGAACGTGAATGAGCAGTACTTC.

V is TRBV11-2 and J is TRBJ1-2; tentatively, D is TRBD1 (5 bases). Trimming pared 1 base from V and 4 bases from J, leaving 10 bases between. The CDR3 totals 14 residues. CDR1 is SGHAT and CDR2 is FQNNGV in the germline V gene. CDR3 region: CASSLGLRGYGYTF. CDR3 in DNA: TGTGCCAGCAGCTTAGGTCTTAGGGGCTATGGCTACACCTTC.

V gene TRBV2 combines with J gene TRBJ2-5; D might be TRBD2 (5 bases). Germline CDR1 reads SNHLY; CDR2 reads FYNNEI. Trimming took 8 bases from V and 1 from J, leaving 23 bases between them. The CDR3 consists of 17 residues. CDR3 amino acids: CASLGLADSEAQETQYF. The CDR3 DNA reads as TGTGCCAGCCTAGGCCTAGCAGATTCTGAGGCCCAAGAGACCCAGTACTTC.

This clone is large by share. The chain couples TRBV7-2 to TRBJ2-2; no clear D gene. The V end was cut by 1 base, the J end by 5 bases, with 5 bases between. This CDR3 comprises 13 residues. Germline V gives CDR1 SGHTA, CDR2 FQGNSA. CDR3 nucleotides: TGTGCCAGCAGCTTAGATTTAACCGGGGAGCTGTTTTTT. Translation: CASSLDLTGELFF. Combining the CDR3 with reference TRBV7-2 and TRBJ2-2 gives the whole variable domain GAGVSQSPSNKVTEKGKDVELRCDPISGHTALYWYRQSLGQGLEFLIYFQGNSAPDKSGLPSDRFSAERTGGSVSTLTIQRTQQEDSAVYLCASSLDLTGELFFGEGSRLTVL.

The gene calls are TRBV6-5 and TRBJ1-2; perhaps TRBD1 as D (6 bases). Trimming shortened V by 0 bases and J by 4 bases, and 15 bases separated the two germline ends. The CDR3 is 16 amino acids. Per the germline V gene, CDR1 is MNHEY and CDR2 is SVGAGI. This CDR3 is CASSYSNTGARYGYTF. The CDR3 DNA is TGTGCCAGCAGTTACTCGAATACGGGGGCGCGCTATGGCTACACCTTC.

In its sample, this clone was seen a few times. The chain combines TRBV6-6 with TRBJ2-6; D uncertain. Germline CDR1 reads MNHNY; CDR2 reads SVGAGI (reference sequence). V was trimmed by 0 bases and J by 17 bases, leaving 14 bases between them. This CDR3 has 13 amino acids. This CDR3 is CASSYSNTNWLTF. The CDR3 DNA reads TGTGCCAGCAGTTACTCGAATACAAATTGGTTGACTTTC.

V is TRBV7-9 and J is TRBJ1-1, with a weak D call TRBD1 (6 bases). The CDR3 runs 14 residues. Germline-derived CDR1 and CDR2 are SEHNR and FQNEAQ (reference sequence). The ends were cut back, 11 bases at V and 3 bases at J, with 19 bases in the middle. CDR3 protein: CAYQAGAGDTEAFF. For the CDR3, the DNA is TGTGCCTACCAGGCAGGGGCTGGAGACACTGAAGCTTTCTTT.

The CDR3 here is CASSSIRWSTDTQYF. The CDR3 DNA follows: TGTGCCAGCAGCTCCATTAGGTGGAGCACAGATACGCAGTATTTT. V is TRBV5-4 and J is TRBJ2-3; D is unclear. Germline lookup yields CDR1 SGHNT and CDR2 YYREEE (reference sequence). Deletions cut 3 bases from V and 0 bases from J, with 11 bases between. CDR3 length: 15 residues.

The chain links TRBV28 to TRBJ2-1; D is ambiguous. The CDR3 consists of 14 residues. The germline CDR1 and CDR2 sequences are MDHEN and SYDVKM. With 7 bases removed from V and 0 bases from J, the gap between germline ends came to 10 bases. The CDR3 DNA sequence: TGTGCCAGCAACCTCGAGAGCTCCTACAATGAGCAGTTCTTC. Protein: CASNLESSYNEQFF.

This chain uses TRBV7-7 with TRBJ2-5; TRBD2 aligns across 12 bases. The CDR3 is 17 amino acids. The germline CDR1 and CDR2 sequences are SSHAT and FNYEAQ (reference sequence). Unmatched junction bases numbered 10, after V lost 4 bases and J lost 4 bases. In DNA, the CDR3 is TGTGCCAGCAGCTCCTCTTCTAGCGGGGGGGCGCGAGAGACCCAGTACTTC. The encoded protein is CASSSSSSGGARETQYF.

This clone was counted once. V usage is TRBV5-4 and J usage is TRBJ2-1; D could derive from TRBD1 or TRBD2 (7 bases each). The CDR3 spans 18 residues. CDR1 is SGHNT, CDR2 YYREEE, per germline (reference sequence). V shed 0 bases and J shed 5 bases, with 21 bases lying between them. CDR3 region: CASSLAPTGLAANNEQFF. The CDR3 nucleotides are TGTGCCAGCAGCTTGGCCCCGACAGGGCTAGCGGCCAACAATGAGCAGTTCTTC.

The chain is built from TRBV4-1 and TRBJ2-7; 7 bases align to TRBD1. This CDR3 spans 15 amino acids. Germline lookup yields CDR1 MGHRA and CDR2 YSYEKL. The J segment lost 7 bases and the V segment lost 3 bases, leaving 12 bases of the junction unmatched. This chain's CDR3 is CASSHVPLQGKEQYF. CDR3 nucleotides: TGCGCCAGCAGCCACGTCCCCTTACAGGGGAAAGAGCAGTACTTC.